This entry describes one TCR beta chain. Its antigen remains unknown. Germline CDR1 and CDR2: SGHRS and YFSETQ. Trimming left V 6 bases short and J 7 bases short, with 17 bases between. The CDR3 covers 15 residues. This sample stems from a study of graft-versus-host responses after intestinal transplantation. General observations from the study: There were GvH clones found in recipient marrow, and some of them appeared first in ileum or blood.

Generated by immunoSEQ multiplex PCR, the TCRdb table keeps only in-frame clones and is missing some. Of 95,000 or so clones in the sample, 80% to 95% were seen once. The J gene is TRBJ1-6, the V gene TRBV5-1, with a possible D match to TRBD1 (5 bases). The source was PBMCs, collected about 460 days after intestinal transplant. This sequence was found in a human patient who received an intestinal transplant, so some T cells may come from the graft donor. The CDR3: CASTDGPGLNSPLHF. CDR3 coding DNA: TGCGCCAGCACCGACGGTCCAGGGCTGAATTCACCCCTCCACTTT.